The 14 T cell receptor beta chains listed next were all sequenced from one sample in a study of metastatic and nonmetastatic thyroid tumors. Every patient was untreated before thyroid surgery. Using MiXCR, TCRdb re-called clones from the PCR reads. The sample carries some 20,000 clones, roughly a quarter recorded once. The source material was tumor tissue. The receptors were gathered from a female donor with papillary thyroid cancer or a benign thyroid nodule (not recorded which). Some clones in this sample may be carry-over from other donors' samples.

The sample holds many counts of this clone. The genes are TRBV28 and TRBJ1-1, with 7 bases matching TRBD1. The CDR3 loop spans 16 amino acids. The V gene's germline CDR1 is MDHEN and CDR2 SYDVKM. J was trimmed by 3 bases and V by 3 bases; bases with no gene match: 10. The CDR3 here is CASSFAEGAGDTEAFF. CDR3 DNA: TGTGCCAGCAGTTTTGCGGAGGGGGCTGGGGACACTGAAGCTTTCTTT.

This clone turned up a few times. The CDR3 protein is CSVEERTQGYGYTF. The CDR3 DNA reads as TGCAGCGTTGAAGAGCGAACACAGGGCTATGGCTACACCTTC. V gene TRBV29-1 combines with J gene TRBJ1-2; possible D gene TRBD1, 6 bases. This CDR3 comprises 14 residues. Germline lookup yields CDR1 SQVTM and CDR2 ANQGSEA. Deletions cut 0 bases from V and 4 bases from J, with 12 bases between.

This clone was counted between two and nine times. This may stem from a read error, because a much larger clone lies one nucleotide away. The V call is TRBV19, the J call TRBJ2-1; D might be TRBD2 (5 bases). The CDR3 extends over 17 amino acids. Germline CDR1 LNHDA, CDR2 SQIVND (reference sequence). The V gene lost 4 bases and the J gene lost 0 bases, with 16 bases spanning the gap. This chain's CDR3 is CASSNSRRVSSYNEQFF. As DNA, the CDR3 is TGTGCCAGTAGTAACAGTAGGCGGGTGAGCTCCTACAATGAGCAGTTCTTC.

This clone was seen more than once but under ten times. The rearrangement uses TRBV12-3 or TRBV12-4 and TRBJ2-7; D gene unclear. Trimming took off 6 bases at V and 3 bases at J, with 21 bases between the two ends. This CDR3 is 16 amino acids long. The CDR3 DNA follows: TGTGCCAGCAGCCCCCCGCGCAGAGCCGGATTCTACGAGCAGTACTTC. Translating it yields CASSPPRRAGFYEQYF.

This clone counts as large (0.1 to 1%). V usage is TRBV6-1 and J usage is TRBJ2-7; 11 bases align to TRBD2. The germline CDR1 and CDR2 sequences are MNHNS and SASEGT. The CDR3 extends over 18 amino acids. Trimming at V came to 2 bases and at J to 0 bases, leaving 9 bases not matched to a gene. The CDR3 protein is CASSESTTSGMLSYEQYF. In DNA, the CDR3 is TGTGCCAGCAGTGAATCCACGACTAGCGGGATGCTCTCCTACGAGCAGTACTTC.

This clone occurred many times. A much larger clonotype is one base distant, so this may be a read error. CDR3 nucleotide sequence: TGTGCCAGCAGCCCCCTGACTAGCGGTAATGAGCAGTTCTTC. It specifies CASSPLTSGNEQFF. J is TRBJ2-1 and V is TRBV7-9, with TRBD2 matching 9 bases. V gave up 5 bases and J gave up 7 bases; unmatched junction bases: 6. Looked up from germline, CDR1 is SEHNR and CDR2 is FQNEAQ (reference sequence). The CDR3 runs 14 residues. The full variable domain, rest sourced from reference TRBV7-9 and TRBJ2-1, is DTGVSQNPRHKITKRGQNVTFRCDPISEHNRLYWYRQTLGQGPEFLTYFQNEAQLEKSRLLSDRFSAERPKGSFSTLEIQRTEQGDSAMYLCASSPLTSGNEQFFGPGTRLTVL.

The chain joins TRBV24-1 to TRBJ2-2; 9 bases line up with TRBD1. Trimming cost V 3 bases and J 2 bases; bases outside gene matches: 6. CDR1 and CDR2 from the germline V gene are KGHDR and SFDVKD. The CDR3 has 17 residues. CDR3 bases: TGTGCCACCAGTGATGCGCCGGGACAGGGAAACACCGGGGAGCTGTTTTTT. Its protein product is CATSDAPGQGNTGELFF.

This clone was observed at least ten times. The genes are TRBV20-1 and TRBJ2-1, with 9 positions matching TRBD2. CDR1 and CDR2 from the germline V gene are DFQATT and SNEGSKA (reference sequence). There are 14 residues in the CDR3. Trimming removed 3 bases from V and 3 bases from J; junction bases left unmatched: 3. This CDR3 reads CSASETSGYNEQFF. DNA of the CDR3: TGCAGTGCTAGTGAGACTAGCGGCTACAATGAGCAGTTCTTC.

By its share, this clone is medium-sized (0.01 to 0.1%). The chain has TRBV6-1 and TRBJ1-5; 7 bases fit TRBD1. CDR1 is MNHNS, CDR2 SASEGT, per germline. The CDR3 spans 13 residues. The J segment lost 4 bases and the V segment lost 5 bases, leaving 2 bases of the junction unmatched. The CDR3 coding sequence is TGTGCCAGCAGTCCACAGGGGAATCAGCCCCAGCATTTT. Protein sequence: CASSPQGNQPQHF.

This clone was seen more than once but under ten times. The V and J genes are TRBV6-4 and TRBJ2-7, with 8 nucleotides matching TRBD1. Trimming removed 8 bases from V and 5 bases from J; junction bases left unmatched: 14. Germline CDR1 is MRHNA and CDR2 is SNTAGT. The length of the CDR3 is 15 residues. The chain's CDR3 is CASVKDRDRPHEQYF. DNA of the CDR3: TGTGCCAGCGTTAAGGACCGGGACAGGCCTCACGAGCAGTACTTC.

This clone was seen at least ten times. V and J are TRBV14 and TRBJ2-7; maybe TRBD1 (5 bases). This CDR3 spans 16 amino acids. The germline V gene has CDR1 SGHDN and CDR2 FVKESK. Trimming took off 1 base at V and 4 bases at J, with 17 bases between the two ends. The CDR3: CASSQGPQGAGYEQYF. The CDR3 DNA is TGTGCCAGCAGCCAAGGACCTCAGGGTGCAGGTTACGAGCAGTACTTC. Drawing the rest from reference TRBV14 and TRBJ2-7, the complete variable domain is EAGVTQFPSHSVIEKGQTVTLRCDPISGHDNLYWYRRVMGKEIKFLLHFVKESKQDESGMPNNRFLAERTGGTYSTLKVQPAELEDSGVYFCASSQGPQGAGYEQYFGPGTRLTVT.

This chain joins TRBV24-1 and TRBJ2-1, with 9 positions matching TRBD2. V trimming: 4 bases; J trimming: 6 bases; junction bases outside the gene matches: 6. CDR1 and CDR2 from the germline V gene are KGHDR and SFDVKD. There are 15 residues in the CDR3. The CDR3 coding sequence is TGTGCCACCAGTGACACCGGGACTAGCTTCAATGAGCAGTTCTTC. Its translation: CATSDTGTSFNEQFF.

The chain links TRBV7-9 to TRBJ2-7; maybe TRBD1 (5 bases). The V gene lost 2 bases and the J gene lost 4 bases, with 6 bases spanning the gap. Germline CDR1 reads SEHNR; CDR2 reads FQNEAQ (reference sequence). The CDR3 sequence is 12 residues long. CDR3: CASSLTGYEQYF. The CDR3 nucleotides read TGTGCCAGCAGCTTAACAGGATACGAGCAGTACTTC.

The chain uses TRBV18 and TRBJ1-2; the D gene is possibly TRBD1 (5 bases). This CDR3 has 13 residues. The germline CDR1 and CDR2 sequences are KGHSH and LQKENI. V was pared by 6 bases and J by 5 bases, with 13 bases between. The CDR3 DNA is TGTGCCAGCTCTCCAGACAGAGAATATGGCTACACCTTC. Translated, it gives CASSPDREYGYTF.